This TCR beta chain comes out of a study of CD8 T cells in ankylosing spondylitis. Study-level findings and limits: Matched ankylosing spondylitis synovial fluid reportedly contained a significantly enriched population of disease-linked clones. In ankylosing spondylitis blood, a motif of roughly 8 highly homologous TCR beta variants appeared characteristic. Existing reports had already noted some motif variants in reactive arthritis synovial fluid and blood.

In its sample, this clonotype was seen a few times. The antigen is undetermined. The authors made TCR beta libraries by quantitative 5'-RACE with molecular barcodes. TCRdb re-called the 5' RACE reads through MiXCR, storing one row per CDR3 protein. The repertoire holds around 340,000 distinct CDR3 sequences, with approximately 22% as singletons. Sequenced input: blood, either unsorted or a sorted T cell fraction (not recorded which). The sequence derives from a male donor with ankylosing spondylitis or in good health (not recorded which).

The CDR3 region has the DNA TGTGCCAGCAGTTCCGAACAGGGTGGGGTGGCTGGAGCTTTCTTT. It yields the protein CASSSEQGGVAGAFF. The chain joins TRBV6-5 to TRBJ1-1, with D maybe TRBD1 (6 bases). The V gene lost 4 bases and the J gene lost 10 bases, with 22 bases spanning the gap. Germline CDR1 reads MNHEY; CDR2 reads SVGAGI. The CDR3 length is 15 residues.